This note documents a single TCR beta chain sequence. Some clones are missing from TCRdb's copy, which holds only in-frame ones; the method was immunoSEQ multiplex PCR. This table has around 150,000 clones, 82% appearing once. Seattle cases were enrolled at active infection and followed longitudinally. These data belong to a study of blood T cell repertoires in COVID-19. Across the study: Samples taken during acute and convalescent COVID-19 were collected in the United States, Italy and Spain. Nucleic acid was either cDNA or gDNA, and it came from T cells, B-cell-depleted T cells, or PBMCs.

The CDR3 has 15 residues. CDR1 and CDR2 (germline): MNHEY, SMNVEV (reference sequence). Trimming pared 3 bases from V and 0 bases from J, leaving 11 bases between. The chain has TRBV27 and TRBJ1-2; D is unresolved. Input material: peripheral blood. This clonotype was sampled from a woman aged 40 to 50 with COVID-19, enrolled during active disease. The CDR3 DNA sequence: TGTGCCAGCAGTTTGACGAGAACAGCTAACTATGGCTACACCTTC. Protein: CASSLTRTANYGYTF.